This T cell receptor (beta chain) is from a study of T cell changes during pregnancy in multiple sclerosis. Using immunoSEQ multiplex PCR, the repertoire was profiled, and TCRdb retains in-frame clones only, with some absent. The sample consists of around 83,000 clones, around 90% of them appearing once. This CDR3 has 14 amino acids. Trimming shortened V by 5 bases and J by 7 bases, and 17 bases separated the two germline ends. CDR1 is MNHEY, CDR2 SMNVEV, per germline (reference sequence). The V call is TRBV27, the J call TRBJ1-2, with D possibly matching TRBD1 (6 bases). This TCR came from a female donor with multiple sclerosis, enrolled in a pregnancy study. Sequencing used CD4+ T cells from peripheral blood mononuclear cells, obtained in the second trimester of pregnancy. CDR3: CASSRKPGAGGYTF. Here the CDR3 DNA reads TGTGCCAGCAGTCGAAAACCAGGGGCGGGTGGCTACACCTTC.